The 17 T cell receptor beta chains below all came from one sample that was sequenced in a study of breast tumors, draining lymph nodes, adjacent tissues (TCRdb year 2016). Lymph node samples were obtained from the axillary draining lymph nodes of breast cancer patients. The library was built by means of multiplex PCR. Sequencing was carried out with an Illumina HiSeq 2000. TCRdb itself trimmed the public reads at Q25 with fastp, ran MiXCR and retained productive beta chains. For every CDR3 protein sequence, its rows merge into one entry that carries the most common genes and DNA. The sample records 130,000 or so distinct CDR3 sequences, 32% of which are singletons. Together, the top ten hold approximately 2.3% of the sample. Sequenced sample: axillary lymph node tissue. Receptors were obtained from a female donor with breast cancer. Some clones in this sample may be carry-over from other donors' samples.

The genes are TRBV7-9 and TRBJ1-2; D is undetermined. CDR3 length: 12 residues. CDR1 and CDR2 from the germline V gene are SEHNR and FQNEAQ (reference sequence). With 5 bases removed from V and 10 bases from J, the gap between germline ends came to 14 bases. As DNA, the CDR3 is TGTGCCAGCAGCCCCGACCGAGATCTCTACACCTTC. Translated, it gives CASSPDRDLYTF.

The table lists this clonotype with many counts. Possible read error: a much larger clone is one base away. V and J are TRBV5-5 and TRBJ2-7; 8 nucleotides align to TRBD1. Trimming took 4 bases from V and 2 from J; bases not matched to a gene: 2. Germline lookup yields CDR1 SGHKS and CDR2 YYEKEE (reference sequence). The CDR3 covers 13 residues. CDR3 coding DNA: TGTGCCAGCAGCCAACAGGGGGCCTACGAGCAGTACGTC. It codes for CASSQQGAYEQYV.

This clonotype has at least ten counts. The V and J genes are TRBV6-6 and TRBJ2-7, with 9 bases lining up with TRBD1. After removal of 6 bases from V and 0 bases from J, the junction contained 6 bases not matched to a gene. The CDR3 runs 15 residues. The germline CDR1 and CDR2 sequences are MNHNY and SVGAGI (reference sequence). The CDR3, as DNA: TGTGCCAGCAGCCCCGGGACAGGGTTCTCCTACGAGCAGTACGTC. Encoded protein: CASSPGTGFSYEQYV.

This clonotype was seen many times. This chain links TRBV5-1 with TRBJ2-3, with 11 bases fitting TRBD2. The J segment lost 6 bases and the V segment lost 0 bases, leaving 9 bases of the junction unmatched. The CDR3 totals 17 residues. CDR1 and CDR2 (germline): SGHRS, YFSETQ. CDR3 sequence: CASSLGGTSGGRDTQYF. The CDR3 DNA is TGCGCCAGCAGCTTGGGAGGTACTAGCGGGGGCAGGGATACGCAGTATTTT.

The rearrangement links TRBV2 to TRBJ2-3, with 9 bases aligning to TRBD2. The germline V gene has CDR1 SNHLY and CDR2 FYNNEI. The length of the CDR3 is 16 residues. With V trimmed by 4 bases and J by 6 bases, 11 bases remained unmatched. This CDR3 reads CASSADSGGSLDTQYF. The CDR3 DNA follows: TGTGCCAGCAGTGCTGACAGCGGGGGGTCTTTGGATACGCAGTATTTT.

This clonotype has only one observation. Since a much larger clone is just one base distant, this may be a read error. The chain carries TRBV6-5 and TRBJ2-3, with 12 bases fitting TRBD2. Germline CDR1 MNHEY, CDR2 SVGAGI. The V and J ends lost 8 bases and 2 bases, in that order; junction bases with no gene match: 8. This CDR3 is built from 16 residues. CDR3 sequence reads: CASGLLAGGITDTQYF. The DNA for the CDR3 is TGTGCCAGCGGCTTACTAGCGGGGGGAATCACAGATACGCAGTATTTT.

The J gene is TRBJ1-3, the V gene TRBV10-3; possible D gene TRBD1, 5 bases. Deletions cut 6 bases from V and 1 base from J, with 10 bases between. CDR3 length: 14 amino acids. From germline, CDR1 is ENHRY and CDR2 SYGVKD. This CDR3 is CAIRVWTSGNTIYF. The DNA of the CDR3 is TGTGCCATCAGAGTGTGGACATCTGGAAACACCATATATTTT.

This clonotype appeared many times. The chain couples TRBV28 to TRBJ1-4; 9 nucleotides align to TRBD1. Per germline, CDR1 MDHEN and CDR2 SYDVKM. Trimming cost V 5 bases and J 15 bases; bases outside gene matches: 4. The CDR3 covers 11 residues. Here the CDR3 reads CASSIRDRVFF. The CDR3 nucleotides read TGTGCCAGCAGTATCCGGGACAGGGTGTTTTTT.

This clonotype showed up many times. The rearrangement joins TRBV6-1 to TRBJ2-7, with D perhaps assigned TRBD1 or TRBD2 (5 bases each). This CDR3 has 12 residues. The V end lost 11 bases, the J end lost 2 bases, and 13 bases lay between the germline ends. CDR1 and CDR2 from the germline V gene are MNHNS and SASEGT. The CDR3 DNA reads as TGTGCCGGGAGCTTGGGACCCTACGAGCAGTACTTC. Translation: CAGSLGPYEQYF.

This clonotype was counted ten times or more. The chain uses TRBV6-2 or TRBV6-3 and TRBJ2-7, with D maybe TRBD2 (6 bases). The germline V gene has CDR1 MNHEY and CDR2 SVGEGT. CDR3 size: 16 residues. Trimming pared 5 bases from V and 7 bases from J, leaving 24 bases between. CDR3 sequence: CASSATWTITLWEQYF. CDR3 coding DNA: TGTGCCAGCAGTGCTACCTGGACTATTACCCTCTGGGAGCAGTACTTC.

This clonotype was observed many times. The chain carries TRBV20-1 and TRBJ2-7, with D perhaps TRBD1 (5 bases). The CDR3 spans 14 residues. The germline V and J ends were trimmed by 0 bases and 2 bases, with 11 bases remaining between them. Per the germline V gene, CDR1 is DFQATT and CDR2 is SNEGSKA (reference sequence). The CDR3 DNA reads TGCAGTGCTAGAGATCCCAGGGTCACCTACGAGCAGTACTTC. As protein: CSARDPRVTYEQYF.

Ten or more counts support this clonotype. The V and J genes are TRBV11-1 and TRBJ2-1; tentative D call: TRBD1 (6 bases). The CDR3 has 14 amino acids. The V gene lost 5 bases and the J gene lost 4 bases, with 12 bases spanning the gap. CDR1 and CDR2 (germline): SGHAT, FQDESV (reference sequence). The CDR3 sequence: CASSQGHPYNEQFF. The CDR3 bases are TGTGCCAGCAGCCAGGGACACCCTTACAATGAGCAGTTCTTC.

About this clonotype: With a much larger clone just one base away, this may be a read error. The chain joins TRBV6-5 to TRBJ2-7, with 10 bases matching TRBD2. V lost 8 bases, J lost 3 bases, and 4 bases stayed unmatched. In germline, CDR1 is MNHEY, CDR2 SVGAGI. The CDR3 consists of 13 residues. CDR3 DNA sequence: TGTGCCAGCGGAGCGGGGGGGGGCTACGAGCAGTACTTC. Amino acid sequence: CASGAGGGYEQYF.

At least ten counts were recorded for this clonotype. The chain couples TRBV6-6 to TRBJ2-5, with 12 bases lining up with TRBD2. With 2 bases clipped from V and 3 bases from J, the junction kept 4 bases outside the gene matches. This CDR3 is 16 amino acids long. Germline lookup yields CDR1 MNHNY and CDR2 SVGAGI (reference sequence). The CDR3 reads CASSYPSGGVEETQYF. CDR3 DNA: TGTGCCAGCAGTTACCCTAGCGGGGGGGTTGAAGAGACCCAGTACTTC.

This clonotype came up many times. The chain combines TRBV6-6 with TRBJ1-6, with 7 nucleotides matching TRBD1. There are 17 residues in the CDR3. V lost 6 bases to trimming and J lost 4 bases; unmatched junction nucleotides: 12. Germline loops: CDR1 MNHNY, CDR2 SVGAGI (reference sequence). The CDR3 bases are TGTGCCAGCAGGCCTACTTCGGGACAGATATATAATTCACCCCTCCACTTT. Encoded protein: CASRPTSGQIYNSPLHF.

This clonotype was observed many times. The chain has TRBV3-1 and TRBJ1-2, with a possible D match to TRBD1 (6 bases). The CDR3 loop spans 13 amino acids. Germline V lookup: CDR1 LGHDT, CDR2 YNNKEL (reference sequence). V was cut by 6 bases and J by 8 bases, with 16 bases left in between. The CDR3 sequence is CASSASGAEGYTF. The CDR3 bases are TGTGCCAGCAGTGCATCAGGGGCGGAGGGCTACACCTTC.

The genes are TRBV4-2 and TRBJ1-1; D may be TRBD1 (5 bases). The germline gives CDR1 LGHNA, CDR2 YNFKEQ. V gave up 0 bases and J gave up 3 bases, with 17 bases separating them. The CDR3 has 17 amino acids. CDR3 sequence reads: CASSQDGGAGRYTEAFF. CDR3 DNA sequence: TGTGCCAGCAGCCAAGATGGCGGGGCGGGGCGGTACACTGAAGCTTTCTTT.